Below, 13 T cell receptor beta chains from the same sample are listed, as sequenced in a study of blood T cell repertoires in COVID-19. Here immunoSEQ multiplex PCR was the method, and the copy in TCRdb shows in-frame clones only, minus some. Of roughly 220,000 clones in the sample, less than 90% were seen once. Sequenced material: peripheral blood. These receptors were collected from a man between 25 and 39 years old with active or convalescent COVID-19.

The chain recombines TRBV5-4 with TRBJ2-5; 11 bases are shared with TRBD2. The V gene's germline CDR1 is SGHNT and CDR2 YYREEE (reference sequence). The J segment lost 1 base and the V segment lost 3 bases, leaving 5 bases of the junction unmatched. The CDR3 is 16 amino acids. CDR3 loop: CASSWGGLAGQETQYF. The CDR3 DNA reads as TGTGCCAGCAGCTGGGGCGGACTAGCGGGCCAAGAGACCCAGTACTTC.

The V gene is TRBV18, the J gene TRBJ1-1; TRBD1 matches at 7 bases. From germline, CDR1 is KGHSH and CDR2 LQKENI. V dropped 3 bases and J dropped 2; count of bases not matched to a gene: 3. The CDR3 contains 14 residues. CDR3 amino acids: CASSPGTANTEAFF. The CDR3 DNA follows: TGTGCCAGCTCACCGGGGACAGCCAACACTGAAGCTTTCTTT.

The chain is built from TRBV6-4 and TRBJ2-7, with D perhaps matching TRBD1 (6 bases). CDR3 length: 15 residues. CDR1 is MRHNA and CDR2 is SNTAGT in the germline V gene. The V end lost 10 bases, the J end lost 3 bases, and 22 bases lay between the germline ends. As DNA, the CDR3 is TGTGCCACCAGGGTAACAAGGGGGAGAGGCTACGAGCAGTACTTC. Translated, it gives CATRVTRGRGYEQYF.

The J gene is TRBJ2-7, the V gene TRBV9; TRBD2 matches 9 bases. CDR3 length: 15 amino acids. Per germline, CDR1 SGDLS and CDR2 YYNGEE. V was pared by 0 bases and J by 4 bases, with 5 bases of the junction left unmatched. CDR3 loop: CASSVGPAGGYEQYF. The CDR3 coding sequence is TGTGCCAGCAGCGTAGGTCCAGCGGGAGGTTACGAGCAGTACTTC.

The chain is built from TRBV2 and TRBJ1-1, with D unresolved. The germline V gene has CDR1 SNHLY and CDR2 FYNNEI. There are 11 residues in the CDR3. V shed 7 bases and J shed 2 bases, with 5 bases lying between them. The CDR3 DNA is TGTGCCAGCACCTCTAACACTGAAGCTTTCTTT. Amino acids: CASTSNTEAFF.

The V and J genes are TRBV5-1 and TRBJ2-3; 10 bases fit TRBD2. Trimming took 1 base from V and 6 from J; bases not matched to a gene: 2. Germline loops: CDR1 SGHRS, CDR2 YFSETQ. The CDR3 is 14 residues long. The CDR3 spells CASSLRAGGDTQYF. CDR3 in DNA: TGCGCCAGCAGCTTGCGAGCGGGAGGGGATACGCAGTATTTT.

The chain uses TRBV5-6 and TRBJ2-3; no definite D call. V shed 0 bases and J shed 4 bases, with 9 bases lying between them. CDR3 size: 14 residues. CDR1 and CDR2 from the germline V gene are SGHDT and YYEEEE. The CDR3 coding sequence is TGTGCCAGCAGCTTGGTCTCCCAGGCAGATACGCAGTATTTT. Translating it yields CASSLVSQADTQYF.

The CDR3 loop is CASSPPPGVGNTIYF. The CDR3 DNA follows: TGTGCCAGCAGCCCGCCGCCGGGGGTTGGAAACACCATATATTTT. The chain joins TRBV7-2 to TRBJ1-3, with D possibly TRBD1 on 5 matching bases. From germline, CDR1 is SGHTA and CDR2 FQGNSA. This CDR3 spans 15 amino acids. Deletions cut 5 bases from V and 3 bases from J, with 14 bases between.

V and J are TRBV6-5 and TRBJ2-7; the D gene is possibly TRBD1 (5 bases). The CDR3 consists of 13 residues. Per germline, CDR1 MNHEY and CDR2 SVGAGI. With 6 bases removed from V and 1 base from J, the gap between germline ends came to 10 bases. The CDR3 loop is CASRETVSYEQYF. The CDR3 DNA follows: TGTGCCAGCAGAGAGACAGTTTCCTACGAGCAGTACTTC.

This clone was seen a single time. The chain employs TRBV5-5 and TRBJ1-1, with D possibly matching TRBD1 (6 bases). The V gene lost 1 base and the J gene lost 2 bases, with 15 bases spanning the gap. The CDR3 loop spans 16 amino acids. Looked up from germline, CDR1 is SGHKS and CDR2 is YYEKEE (reference sequence). The CDR3 spells CASSLSVTGHNTEAFF. Here the CDR3 DNA reads TGTGCCAGCAGCTTGTCAGTTACAGGGCATAACACTGAAGCTTTCTTT.

The rearrangement joins TRBV6-5 to TRBJ1-2; D uncertain. V lost 2 bases, J lost 8 bases, and 18 bases lay in between. The germline gives CDR1 MNHEY, CDR2 SVGAGI. The length of the CDR3 is 15 residues. The CDR3 DNA reads as TGTGCCAGCAGTTACGGCCATGGGCAGTCCTGGGGCTACACCTTC. It specifies CASSYGHGQSWGYTF.

This clone was observed a handful of times. The V gene is TRBV6-2 or TRBV6-3, the J gene TRBJ2-3; the match to TRBD2 covers 11 bases. Germline-derived CDR1 and CDR2 are MNHEY and SVGEGT. After removal of 6 bases from V and 3 bases from J, the junction contained 8 bases not matched to a gene. The CDR3 length is 16 residues. The CDR3 reads CASSLPTSGITDTQYF. The CDR3 nucleotides read TGTGCCAGCAGCTTACCGACTAGCGGGATAACAGATACGCAGTATTTT.

The genes are TRBV10-2 and TRBJ2-2; possible D gene TRBD2, 5 bases. The V gene lost 6 bases and the J gene lost 5 bases, with 10 bases spanning the gap. This CDR3 is built from 13 residues. Germline CDR1 is WSHSY and CDR2 is SAAADI. This chain's CDR3 is CASRGDWTGELFF. CDR3 DNA sequence: TGCGCCAGCAGGGGAGATTGGACCGGGGAGCTGTTTTTT.